The entry below describes one TCR beta chain. The antigen remains undetermined. The sample is drawn from a study of early T cells in non-severe SARS-CoV-2 infection. Study details: Sequencing of unsorted whole blood was done on bulk RNA, leaving chains unpaired. Study outcomes and limitations: VDJdb matching skewed toward anti-spike CD8 responses, missing private and CD4 specificities.

CDR3 size: 16 residues. The germline CDR1 and CDR2 sequences are MRHNA and SNTAGT. V lost 6 bases and J lost 2; bases outside the gene matches: 6. TCRdb redid the calling of the 5' RACE reads with MiXCR, one entry per CDR3 protein. The top ten hold approximately 0.72% of the sample, which has 25,000 to 35,000 distinct CDR3 sequences, about 2.7% seen once. Sample: whole blood. The chain is built from TRBV6-4 and TRBJ2-3; 12 nucleotides agree with TRBD2. This sequence was found in an adult who was a healthcare worker with PCR-confirmed SARS-CoV-2 infection or an uninfected control (not recorded which). The CDR3 reads CASRYTSGGTTDTQYF. In nucleotides, the CDR3 is TGTGCCAGCAGATATACTAGCGGGGGGACCACAGATACGCAGTATTTT.